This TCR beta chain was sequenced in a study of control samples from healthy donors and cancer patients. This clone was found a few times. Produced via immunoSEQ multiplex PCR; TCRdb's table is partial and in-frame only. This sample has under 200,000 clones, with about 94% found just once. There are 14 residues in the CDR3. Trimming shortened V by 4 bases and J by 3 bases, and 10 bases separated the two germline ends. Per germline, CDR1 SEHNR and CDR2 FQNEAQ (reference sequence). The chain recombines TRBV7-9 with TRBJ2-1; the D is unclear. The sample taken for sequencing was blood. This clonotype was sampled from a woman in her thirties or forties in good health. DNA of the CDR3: TGTGCCAGCAGCTCGTCAGTCCTCTACAATGAGCAGTTCTTC. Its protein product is CASSSSVLYNEQFF.